Here is one TCR beta chain with its context. The table lists this clone with many counts. The antigen it binds to is not known. Read coverage stops 3 residues before the CDR3 terminus; the germline J gene supplies the remainder. V and J are truncated by 2 bases and 8 bases respectively, leaving an intervening sequence of 7 bases. The germline V gene (reference sequence) gives CDR1 as SEHNR and CDR2 as FQNEAQ. CDR3 length: 13 amino acids, cysteine to phenylalanine. The DNA covers only part of the CDR3, 30 bases in frame from base 1. The data derive from a study of T cell clonality in common variable immunodeficiency (dated by TCRdb to the mid-2010s). For sequencing input, CVID and control samples contributed equivalent amounts of genomic DNA. For every sample, a 60 bp segment covering the rearranged TCRbeta CDR3 region was amplified and then sequenced. The immunoSEQ assay, a bias-corrected multiplex PCR combined with high-throughput sequencing, was used for TCRbeta amplification. In the paper's pipeline: Each unique nucleotide sequence was treated as a clone and annotated with V, D and J genes, copy number and frequency. Sequences were labeled productive if in frame, and non-productive if out of frame or containing stop codons. As previously described, Shannon's entropy was used to calculate clonality. Mean CDR3 Kyte-Doolittle hydropathy was derived from the predicted amino acid sequences of productive clones. Hierarchical clustering of scaled V gene usage was performed with the R hclust function using Manhattan distance and complete linkage. Sharing of clones by CDR3 amino acid sequence was evaluated through resampling of 12 repertoires per group over 100 rounds. The repertoires were screened for over 60 published EBV-specific TCRbeta sequences and roughly 240 published CMV-specific TCRbeta sequences. Analysis left out a couple of CVID samples that produced under 10,000 sequences, so 45 or so CVID repertoires remained. TCRdb stores this immuneACCESS table with in-frame sequences only. Part of the clones is absent; in the studies checked, under half of the shortfall reflects unresolved V genes, and no reason is known for the rest. V, J and clone size derive from that table, while D and trimming were established from the DNA sequence. The table puts tens of thousands of clones in this sample, none counted just once. The ten largest clones take up approximately 5.5% of the sample.

General findings and caveats noted by the study authors: The authors noted that sequencing repertoires of T cell subpopulations would be needed to clarify what caused the increased clonality in CVID. CVID subjects shared fewer TCRbeta clones with each other than healthy controls did (p < 0.0001). TCRbeta clonality was higher in CVID subjects than in healthy controls (t-test p = 0.018), and the increase was most characteristic of about a third of subjects. Even though DNA input was the same, control samples had an average of approximately 82,000 unique sequences each, compared with about 32,000 in CVID samples. Patient heterogeneity within the CVID cohort put limits on correlating repertoire features with clinical complications. Fewer deletions and N-nucleotide insertions were reportedly observed in CVID TCRbeta sequences, and highly modified clones with 13 or more V deletions were reportedly absent from CVID TCRbeta sequences.

Both CVID patients and healthy controls were predominantly of Caucasian heritage. From each donor, roughly 5 to 8.5 ml of heparinized peripheral whole blood was collected. Genomic DNA from adults with common variable immune deficiency (CVID) and from healthy adult controls was used to sequence TCRbeta CDR3 repertoires. A total of some 22 healthy adult volunteers (about twelve female and ten or so male; age range about 20 to 70 years, mean age 34) were included in the control group. To isolate peripheral blood mononuclear cells, diluted blood was subjected to density centrifugation over Hypaque 1077 or Ficoll-Paque. Genomic DNA was obtained from unsorted mononuclear cells using either Qiagen column purification or a centrifugation-based method.

The sample taken for sequencing was peripheral blood mononuclear cells. The clonotype originates from a person aged 18 to 75 in good health. The chain is assembled from TRBV7-9 and TRBJ1-6; there is no confident call for the D gene. The CDR3 corresponds to CASSLTADSPLHF. The DNA read from the CDR3 is TGTGCCAGCAGCTTAACGGCGGATTCACCC.